This T cell receptor (beta chain) was identified during a study of blood T cell repertoires in COVID-19. Turning to the study itself: From the United States, Italy and Spain came samples of acute and convalescent COVID-19. PBMCs, B-cell-depleted T cells, or T cells were the source of the cDNA or gDNA that made up the material.

In the source study's methods: It was from reference gene primer amplification that nucleated cell counts were estimated. Profiled with immunoSEQ multiplex PCR; TCRdb holds only in-frame clones, not every one. That table gives V, J and clone size, and the DNA gave D and trimming. Of 40,000 or so clones listed, approximately 91% are singletons. V dropped 3 bases and J dropped 0; count of bases not matched to a gene: 4. The germline CDR1 and CDR2 sequences are SGHRS and YFSETQ. The CDR3 loop spans 15 amino acids. The TCR originated in a human donor in a cohort sampled during active COVID-19. The chain combines TRBV5-1 with TRBJ1-1, with 8 bases fitting TRBD1. The sequencing sample was made of peripheral blood. CDR3 nucleotide sequence: TGCGCCAGCAGCTCGGGACAGGCCATGAACACTGAAGCTTTCTTT. Amino acid sequence: CASSSGQAMNTEAFF.